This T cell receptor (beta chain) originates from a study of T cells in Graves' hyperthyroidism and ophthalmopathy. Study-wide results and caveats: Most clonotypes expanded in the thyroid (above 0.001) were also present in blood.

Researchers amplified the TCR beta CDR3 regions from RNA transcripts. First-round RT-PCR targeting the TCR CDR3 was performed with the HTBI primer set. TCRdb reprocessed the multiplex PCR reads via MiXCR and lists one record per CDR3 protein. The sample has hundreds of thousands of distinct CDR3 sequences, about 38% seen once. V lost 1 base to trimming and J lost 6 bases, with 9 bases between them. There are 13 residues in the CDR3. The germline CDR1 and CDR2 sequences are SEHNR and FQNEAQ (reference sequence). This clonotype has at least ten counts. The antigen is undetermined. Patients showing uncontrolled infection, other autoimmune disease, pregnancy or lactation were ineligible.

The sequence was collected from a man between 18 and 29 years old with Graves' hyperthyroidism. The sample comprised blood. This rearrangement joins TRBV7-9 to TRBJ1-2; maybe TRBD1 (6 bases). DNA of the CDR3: TGTGCCAGCAGCTTAGAAACAGGGAATGGCTACACCTTC. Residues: CASSLETGNGYTF.